This T cell receptor beta chain was observed in a study of OX40 agonist ivuxolimab in advanced cancers. This CDR3 comprises 11 residues. Per the germline V gene, CDR1 is DFQATT and CDR2 is SNEGSKA (reference sequence). Trimming pared 3 bases from V and 6 bases from J, leaving 5 bases between. Data came from immunoSEQ multiplex PCR; TCRdb stores just in-frame clones and leaves some out. The sample records approximately 110,000 clones, about nine tenths being singletons. V and J are TRBV20-1 and TRBJ2-2; D unresolved. The specimen comprised CD4+ or CD8+ T cells sorted from blood, sampled in a trial of the OX40 agonist ivuxolimab. This sequence was found in an adult with an advanced solid tumor such as melanoma, head and neck, liver or kidney cancer. The CDR3 nucleotides read TGCAGTGCTAGCAAGGCCGGGGAGCTGTTTTTT. It codes for CSASKAGELFF.